This paragraph covers one T cell receptor beta chain sequence. No cognate antigen has been identified for it. No much larger clonotype is one base removed from it; base qualities were not supplied. This specimen comes from a study of Ad26.COV2.S vaccination and SARS-CoV-2 variants (dated by TCRdb to the early 2020s). Looking at the study overall: Vaccine-arm donors were drawn from COV1001, a multicentre, randomized, double-blind, placebo-controlled phase I-IIa trial of Ad26.COV2.S in healthy adults. Ad26.COV2.S was given intramuscularly at 5x10^10 or 1x10^11 viral particles, as a single shot or as two shots 56 days apart. TCRbeta repertoire sequencing was used to assess the specificity and breadth of SARS-CoV-2-reactive T cell receptors after Ad26.COV2.S vaccination. The TCR-sequenced set comprised around 30 samples: approximately 19 Ad26.COV2.S vaccine recipients, 5 placebo recipients and 8 SARS-CoV-2 convalescent individuals. Participants in the trial were split at random into five groups of five each, receiving low-dose or high-dose Ad26.COV2.S once or twice, or else placebo on both occasions. Investigators remained blinded to trial group allocation during experiments and outcome assessment. Points the paper makes about the study in general: Higher spike-specific TCR breadth was observed in Ad26.COV2.S recipients than in placebo recipients (P = 0.0014). The study lacked the statistical power to compare responses across vaccine doses or regimens. The authors noted that the TCR breadth and depth analyses may have underestimated total T cell responses. After vaccination, substantial breadth of spike-specific CD8+ and CD4+ T cell responses was reported. Vaccine and placebo recipients had comparable non-spike TCR breadth, which fits with the vaccine containing only spike.

TCRbeta CDR3 regions were sequenced with the immunoSEQ Assay. After extraction, genomic DNA underwent amplification by bias-controlled multiplex PCR, followed by high-throughput sequencing. In the authors' own workflow: To quantify the absolute abundance of every unique TCRbeta CDR3 region, sequences were collapsed and filtered. T cell fraction was estimated by normalizing TCRbeta template counts to usable DNA, with usable DNA measured through amplification of reference genes found in all nucleated cells. Repertoire TCRs were annotated as SARS-CoV-2-specific when V gene, CDR3 amino acid sequence and J gene were exactly matched to a known reactive TCR set. MIRA supplied the reference SARS-CoV-2 TCR set, which was filtered for enrichment in COVID-19-positive ImmuneCODE repertoires so that public or cross-reactive TCRs were removed. Using the MIRA antigens, annotated TCRs were further analysed by specific ORF or by position within an ORF. Breadth was defined as annotated unique rearrangements over total unique productive rearrangements; depth was the summed frequency of those rearrangements. Two-sided Wilcoxon rank-sum tests were used to compare TCR breadth between groups. TCRdb limited this immuneACCESS table to in-frame rearrangements with V and J called. A share of clones is missing; checked studies link under half to unresolved V genes, and the rest is unexplained. V, J and clone size are those of that table, while D and trimming were read from the DNA. The sample data list about 680,000 clones, and about 89% of these were observed just once. The ten most abundant clones make up around 1.4% of the sample.

What this sample's treatment or condition label stands for: around 19 received Ad26.COV2.S at low or high dose, single or two shots; roughly 5 received placebo; per-sample allocation not given. For vaccine and placebo recipients, repertoires were sequenced using samples collected on day 63 after the first injection. Between 29 July and 7 August 2020, Cohort 1b enrolled around 25 adults aged 18-55 years at one site in Boston, USA. Ad26.COV2.S was a replication-incompetent adenovirus type 26 vector expressing a prefusion-stabilized SARS-CoV-2 spike protein from the original Wuhan strain. CDR1 MGHRA and CDR2 YSYEKL were looked up in the germline V gene. After removal of 1 base from V and 4 bases from J, the junction retains 3 bases not matched to a gene. The cysteine opens and the phenylalanine closes a CDR3 of 14 amino acids. Here the CDR3 DNA is all that survives: 42 bases in frame from base 1.

The material was peripheral blood, obtained in a trial of Ad26.COV2.S vaccine versus placebo. The TCR sequence derives from a person between 18 and 65 years old who received the Ad26.COV2.S COVID-19 vaccine or a placebo. The V and J genes are TRBV4-1 and TRBJ1-2; 7 bases in the middle match TRBD1. The DNA sequence reads TGCGCCAGCAGCCAAGCGACAGGGTCCTATGGCTACACCTTC. This is translated as CASSQATGSYGYTF.